This T cell receptor (beta chain) was found in a study of blood T cell repertoires in COVID-19. Study as a whole: T cells, B-cell-depleted T cells, or PBMCs provided the cDNA or gDNA that served as material.

Clones were read by immunoSEQ multiplex PCR, and TCRdb kept only the in-frame ones, dropping some. In the table there are around 250,000 clones, roughly 84% of which are singletons. Germline loops: CDR1 SGHRS, CDR2 YFSETQ. Trimming stripped 1 base from V and 2 bases from J, with 15 bases between. This CDR3 is built from 16 residues. Specimen: peripheral blood. The TCR was taken from a woman younger than 35 with acute or convalescent COVID-19. This chain uses TRBV5-1 with TRBJ2-5, with D hard to call. The CDR3, as DNA: TGCGCCAGCAGCTTGCAAGCCGGGTCTGGGCAAGAGACCCAGTACTTC. It codes for CASSLQAGSGQETQYF. The full variable domain, its missing parts supplied by reference TRBV5-1 and TRBJ2-5, is KAGVTQTPRYLIKTRGQQVTLSCSPISGHRSVSWYQQTPGQGLQFLFEYFSETQRNKGNFPGRFSGRQFSNSRSEMNVSTLELGDSALYLCASSLQAGSGQETQYFGPGTRLLVL.